The rows below give T cell receptor beta chains drawn from one sample of a study of blood T cells in healthy people across ages. MiXCR, run by TCRdb on the 5' RACE reads, gives a single entry per CDR3 protein. The table includes approximately 850,000 distinct CDR3 sequences, about three fifths detected once. The sequenced sample consisted of blood. These TCRs come from a man younger than 45 in good health. Each CDR3 is given with its conserved first and last residue. The D gene is left open where the match is weak. For some rows the clone size is stated as once, few or many, or as a class when expanded; others skip it.

size	V	J	D	CDR3	DNA
NA	TRBV9	TRBJ2-3	TRBD2	CASSPQTSGTQYF	TGTGCCAGCAGCCCCCAGACTAGCGGTACGCAGTATTTT
NA	TRBV3-1	TRBJ2-1	NA	CASSQEFSGVNEQFF	TGTGCCAGCAGCCAAGAGTTTTCAGGGGTCAATGAGCAGTTCTTC
many	TRBV5-1	TRBJ2-5	TRBD1	CASSGQGLETQYF	TGCGCCAGCAGCGGACAGGGGTTGGAGACCCAGTACTTC
NA	TRBV6-2/TRBV6-3	TRBJ1-2	NA	CASSLSGSGYGYTF	TGTGCCAGCAGTTTGTCAGGGTCTGGGTATGGCTACACCTTC
NA	TRBV29-1	TRBJ1-2	NA	CRVGAGGARNYGYTF	TGCCGCGTGGGGGCTGGCGGAGCGAGAAACTATGGCTACACCTTC
NA	TRBV5-1	TRBJ2-1	TRBD2	CASSFRGGSHEQFF	TGCGCCAGCAGCTTTCGGGGGGGTTCACATGAGCAGTTCTTC
NA	TRBV6-1	TRBJ2-1	TRBD2	CASGRPLGGGAGEQFF	TGTGCCAGCGGTCGACCACTGGGCGGGGGGGCTGGTGAGCAGTTCTTC
NA	TRBV7-2	TRBJ2-5	NA	CASSPEAGPLGVKQYF	TGTGCCAGCAGCCCAGAGGCAGGGCCCTTAGGTGTTAAGCAGTACTTC
NA	TRBV27	TRBJ1-1	NA	CASSVRTGIEAFF	TGTGCCAGCAGTGTACGAACAGGGATTGAAGCTTTCTTT
NA	TRBV28	TRBJ1-2	NA	CASRPPGAYGYTF	TGTGCCAGCAGACCCCCGGGGGCTTATGGCTACACCTTC
NA	TRBV7-3	TRBJ2-1	NA	CASSFRGAVNEQFF	TGTGCCAGCAGCTTCCGGGGAGCGGTCAATGAGCAGTTCTTC
few	TRBV6-5	TRBJ2-1	TRBD1	CASSYEGTGANEQFF	TGTGCCAGCAGTTACGAAGGGACAGGGGCCAATGAGCAGTTCTTC
NA	TRBV3-1	TRBJ2-3	NA	CAGSQDVPADNTDTQYF	TGTGCCGGCAGCCAAGATGTCCCAGCGGACAACACAGATACGCAGTATTTT
NA	TRBV12-3/TRBV12-4	TRBJ2-6	TRBD2	CASRGGIGSGANVLTF	TGTGCCAGCAGGGGGGGGATTGGGTCTGGGGCCAACGTCCTGACTTTC
NA	TRBV20-1	TRBJ2-5	NA	CSADGVVQETQYF	TGCAGTGCTGACGGGGTAGTCCAAGAGACCCAGTACTTC
NA	TRBV20-1	TRBJ1-1	NA	CSARDLEGRHTEAFF	TGCAGTGCTAGAGATCTGGAGGGGCGGCACACTGAAGCTTTCTTT
few	TRBV11-2	TRBJ2-5	TRBD1	CASSLRQGSRETQYF	TGTGCCAGCAGCCTACGACAGGGTTCGCGAGAGACCCAGTACTTC
once	TRBV6-1	TRBJ1-1	NA	CASSDHFGVTEAFF	TGTGCCAGCAGTGACCATTTCGGGGTCACTGAAGCTTTCTTT
NA	TRBV20-1	TRBJ2-1	TRBD2	CSARDYQRGSYNEQFF	TGCAGTGCTAGAGATTACCAGCGGGGCTCCTACAATGAGCAGTTCTTC
few	TRBV5-1	TRBJ2-7	NA	CASSPQTGTYEQYF	TGCGCCAGCAGCCCTCAGACTGGAACCTACGAGCAGTACTTC
few	TRBV15	TRBJ2-1	TRBD2	CATSRATAGVNEQFF	TGTGCCACCAGCAGAGCCACAGCGGGAGTAAATGAGCAGTTCTTC
few	TRBV29-1	TRBJ2-7	NA	CSVEGQSYEQYF	TGCAGCGTTGAAGGTCAGAGCTACGAGCAGTACTTC
NA	TRBV21-1	TRBJ2-7	NA	CASSKVENLRGDSSSYEQYF	TGTGCCAGCAGCAAAGTGGAGAACCTGCGGGGGGACTCGAGCTCCTACGAGCAGTACTTC
NA	TRBV11-2	TRBJ1-2	NA	CASSLDSAGPYGYTF	TGTGCCAGCAGCTTAGATAGTGCCGGCCCCTATGGCTACACCTTC
NA	TRBV12-3/TRBV12-4	TRBJ2-7	TRBD1	CASKEDREGEQYF	TGTGCCAGCAAGGAGGACAGGGAAGGCGAGCAGTACTTC
NA	TRBV27	TRBJ2-7	NA	CASSRGTESSYEQYF	TGTGCCAGCAGCCGGGGGACGGAGTCATCCTACGAGCAGTACTTC
NA	TRBV7-2	TRBJ2-7	NA	CASSRRQAFTNSYEQYF	TGTGCCAGCAGCCGTCGACAGGCCTTTACCAACTCCTACGAGCAGTACTTC
NA	TRBV3-1	TRBJ1-1	NA	CASSQGNGRAFF	TGTGCCAGCAGCCAAGGAAACGGACGGGCTTTCTTT
NA	TRBV20-1	TRBJ1-1	NA	CSAKPNTEAFF	TGCAGTGCTAAGCCGAACACTGAAGCTTTCTTT
NA	TRBV29-1	TRBJ2-5	NA	CSVRTSLGTQYF	TGCAGCGTTAGGACCTCCCTGGGGACCCAGTACTTC